This is a list of T cell receptor beta chains from one sample in a study of T cell repertoires in cytomegalovirus infection. For these TCRs, the target antigens are not known. TCRdb re-analysed the reads in MiXCR, keeping a single row per CDR3 protein. The sample yields 650,000 to 900,000 distinct CDR3 sequences, just under 30% seen once. Sequencing used cultured CD8+ T cells from PBMCs, obtained from culture after CMV antigen stimulation. The source of these receptors is a human donor in good health (CMV status not recorded). Some clones in this sample may be carry-over from other donors' samples. Each CDR3 is given with its conserved first and last residue. The order of the fields is clone size, D gene, V gene, J gene, CDR3 DNA, CDR3 protein. The D gene is left open where the match is weak. Clone size is shown for a subset of rows, as once, few, many or a class of expanded clone.

>many|TRBD1|TRBV7-2|TRBJ2-1
TGTGCCAGCAGCCACAACAGGGGGCCGAGATTCGAGCAGTTCTTC
CASSHNRGPRFEQFF
>NA|NA|TRBV20-1|TRBJ1-2
TGCAGTGCTAGGGGGCCCCTCCACTATGGCTACACCTTC
CSARGPLHYGYTF
>NA|NA|TRBV11-1|TRBJ1-1
TGTGTCAGCAGCGGGGACATGAACACTGAAGCTTTCTTT
CVSSGDMNTEAFF
>NA|NA|TRBV2|TRBJ2-3
TGTGCCAGCACCCCCCCCCGGGCGAGAGATACGCAGTATTTT
CASTPPRARDTQYF
>NA|NA|TRBV3-1|TRBJ2-5
TGTGCCAGCAGCCAAGATAGGCAGTGGCTAAAAGAGACCCAGTACTTC
CASSQDRQWLKETQYF
>few|TRBD1|TRBV11-2|TRBJ1-1
TGTGCCAGCAGCTTAGGACAGGGTAAAGGCACTGAAGCTTTCTTT
CASSLGQGKGTEAFF
>NA|NA|TRBV19|TRBJ2-5
TGTGCCAGTAGCGGTAAGACGCAGCAAGAGACCCAGTACTTC
CASSGKTQQETQYF
>few|TRBD1|TRBV11-2|TRBJ2-6
TGTGCCAGCAGCGGCACCCCGGGACAGGGATACTCTGGGGCCAACGTCCTGACTTTC
CASSGTPGQGYSGANVLTF
>NA|TRBD2|TRBV27|TRBJ2-1
TGTGCCAGCAGTTTATGGGGGGGACTAGACAATGAGCAGTTCTTC
CASSLWGGLDNEQFF
>NA|TRBD1|TRBV6-2/TRBV6-3|TRBJ1-5
TGTGCCAGCAGCTCCGGGACAGGGCCTCAGCCCCAGCATTTT
CASSSGTGPQPQHF
>few|NA|TRBV5-8|TRBJ2-5
TGTGCCAGCAGCCACCCACGGTACCAAGAGACCCAGTACTTC
CASSHPRYQETQYF
>few|NA|TRBV7-9|TRBJ1-3
TGTGCCAGCACAAAGGTCTCCGGCAGTGACTCTGGAAACACCATATATTTT
CASTKVSGSDSGNTIYF
>NA|NA|TRBV6-1|TRBJ1-5
TGTGCCAGCAGTAAAACAAGTAATCAGCCCCAGCATTTT
CASSKTSNQPQHF
>NA|TRBD1|TRBV28|TRBJ2-2
TGTGCCAGCACAATAGGACAGGGGGCTTTTGGGGAGCTGTTTTTT
CASTIGQGAFGELFF
>NA|NA|TRBV6-2/TRBV6-3|TRBJ2-7
TGTGCCAGCAGTTACGGTAGGGGTGAGCAGTACTTC
CASSYGRGEQYF
>few|NA|TRBV7-6|TRBJ2-3
TGTGCCAGCAGCTTAGGGAGGGACAGAGTCACAGATACGCAGTATTTT
CASSLGRDRVTDTQYF